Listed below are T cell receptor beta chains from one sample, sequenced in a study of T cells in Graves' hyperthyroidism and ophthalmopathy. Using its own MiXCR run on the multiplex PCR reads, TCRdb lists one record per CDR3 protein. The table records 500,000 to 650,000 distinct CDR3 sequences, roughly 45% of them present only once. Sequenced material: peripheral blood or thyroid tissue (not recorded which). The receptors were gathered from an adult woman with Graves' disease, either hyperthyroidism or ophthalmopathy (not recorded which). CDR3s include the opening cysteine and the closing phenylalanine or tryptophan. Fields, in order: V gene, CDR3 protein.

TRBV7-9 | CASTLPGLAVRGELFF
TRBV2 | CASRASGGQQETQYF
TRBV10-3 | CAISDSGRAYGYTF
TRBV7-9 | CASSLAGTGDRPQHF
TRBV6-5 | CATAQRGNQPQHF
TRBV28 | CASSILTDQPQHF
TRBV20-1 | CSARAGTGETQYF
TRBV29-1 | CSGERMNTEAFF
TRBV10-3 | CAISGGERAYEQYF
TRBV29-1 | CSSRPGNTEAFF
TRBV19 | CANSIRTEYEQYF
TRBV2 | CASSESGDDGELFF
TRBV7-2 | CASSLTLGSYNSPLHF
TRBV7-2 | CASSYDPERERELFF
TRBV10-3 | CAISGRPNTEAFF
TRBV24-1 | CATSDGGQVSGRQRNQPQHF
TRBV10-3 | CAISRQGEQPQHF